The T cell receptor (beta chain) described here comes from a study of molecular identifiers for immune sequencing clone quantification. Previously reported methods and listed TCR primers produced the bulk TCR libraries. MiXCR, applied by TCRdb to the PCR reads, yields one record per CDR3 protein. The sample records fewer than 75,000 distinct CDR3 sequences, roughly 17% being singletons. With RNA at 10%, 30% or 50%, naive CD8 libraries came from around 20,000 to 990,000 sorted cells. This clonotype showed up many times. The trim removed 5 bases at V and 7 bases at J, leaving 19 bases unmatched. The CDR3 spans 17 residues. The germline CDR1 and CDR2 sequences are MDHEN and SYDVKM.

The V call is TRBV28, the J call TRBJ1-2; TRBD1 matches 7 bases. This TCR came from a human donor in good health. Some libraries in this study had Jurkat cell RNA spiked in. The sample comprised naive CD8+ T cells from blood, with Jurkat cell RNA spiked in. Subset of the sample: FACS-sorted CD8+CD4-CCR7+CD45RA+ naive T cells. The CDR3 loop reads CASSTETETGRNVGYTF. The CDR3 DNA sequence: TGTGCCAGCAGTACCGAGACAGAGACAGGGAGGAATGTTGGCTACACCTTC.